The clone carrying this T cell receptor (beta chain) was found many times. Its antigen remains unknown. Breast cancer patients provided tissue from their axillary draining lymph nodes. This record belongs to a study of breast tumors, draining lymph nodes, adjacent tissues. V gave up 8 bases and J gave up 0 bases, with 13 bases separating them. The CDR3 is 13 residues long. Germline CDR1 reads DFQATT; CDR2 reads SNEGSKA (reference sequence). Study-level points and caveats: Tumor repertoires ranked between lymph nodes and nontumor tissue in diversity, with V and J gene preferences. Tumor T cell lymph node origin was a supported hypothesis, not proven. Luminal-like breast cancer showed significantly greater tumor-nontumor repertoire similarity than basal-like breast cancer did. Findings are consistent with lymph node origin and intratumoral expansion of most tumor T cells.

One entry per CDR3 protein, called by TCRdb with MiXCR from the multiplex PCR reads. The table records 90,000 to 120,000 distinct CDR3 sequences, roughly 20% of them present only once. Sequencing was carried out using axillary lymph node tissue. The sequence derives from a female donor with breast cancer. Some clones in this sample may be carry-over from other donors' samples. V is TRBV20-1 and J is TRBJ1-2, with D possibly TRBD1 on 5 matching bases. CDR3 sequence reads: CSPLEGPNYGYTF. In DNA, the CDR3 is TGCAGTCCCTTGGAGGGGCCTAACTATGGCTACACCTTC.